This TCR beta chain was documented in a study of T cell repertoires in cytomegalovirus infection. Findings of the study overall: HLA-C-restricted CMV clonotypes gave the most frequent clonotype in two of eight donors. Carriers of CMV plus the relevant HLA were identified by cumulative public TCR beta family frequency.

The V gene's germline CDR1 is SGHVS and CDR2 FQNEAQ. The CDR3 has 15 residues. Trimming took off 5 bases at V and 7 bases at J, with 18 bases between the two ends. From the reads, TCRdb called clonotypes with MiXCR, one entry per CDR3 protein. This repertoire shows some 680,000 distinct CDR3 sequences, 35% to 40% found once; its top ten account for under 3.5%. This clonotype showed up just a few times. Antigen specificity is unknown. Given a much more abundant clone one base away, this may be a read error. Since no conserved phenylalanine or tryptophan closes the CDR3, a read error is the likely cause.

Material for sequencing was PBMCs. The chain joins TRBV7-8 to TRBJ2-1; D is possibly TRBD2 (7 bases). The sequence was collected from a human donor in good health (CMV status not recorded). Some clones in this sample may be carry-over from other donors' samples. The CDR3 sequence: CASSPTNGGLNEQFL. CDR3 DNA sequence: TGTGCCAGCAGCCCCACAAACGGGGGGCTGAATGAGCAGTTCTTA.